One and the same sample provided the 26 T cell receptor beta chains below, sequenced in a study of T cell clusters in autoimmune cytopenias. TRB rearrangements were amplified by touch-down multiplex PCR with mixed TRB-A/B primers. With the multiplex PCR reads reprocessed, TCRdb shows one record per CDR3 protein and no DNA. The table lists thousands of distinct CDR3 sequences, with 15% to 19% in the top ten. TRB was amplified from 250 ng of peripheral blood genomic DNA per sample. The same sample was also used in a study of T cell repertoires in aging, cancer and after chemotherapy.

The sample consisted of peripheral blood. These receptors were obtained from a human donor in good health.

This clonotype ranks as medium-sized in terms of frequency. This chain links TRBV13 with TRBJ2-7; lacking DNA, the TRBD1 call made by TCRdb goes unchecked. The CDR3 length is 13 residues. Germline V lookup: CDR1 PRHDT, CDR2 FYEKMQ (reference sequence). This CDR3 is CASSPGRPGEQYF.

CDR3 residues: CASSFPDRGETQYF. The chain recombines TRBV7-2 with TRBJ2-5; TCRdb's D call, TRBD1, is unchecked because there is no DNA. The CDR3 runs 14 residues. Germline values: CDR1 SGHTA, CDR2 FQGNSA.

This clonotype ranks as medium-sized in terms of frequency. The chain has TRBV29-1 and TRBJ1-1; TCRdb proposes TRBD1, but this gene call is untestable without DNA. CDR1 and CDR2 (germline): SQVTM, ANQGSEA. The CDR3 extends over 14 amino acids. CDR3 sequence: CSVVWGQGNTEAFF.

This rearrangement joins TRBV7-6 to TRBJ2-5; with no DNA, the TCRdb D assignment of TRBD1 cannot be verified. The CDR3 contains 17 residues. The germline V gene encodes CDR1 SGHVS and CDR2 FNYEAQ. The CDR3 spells CASSLTTGAPAQETQYF.

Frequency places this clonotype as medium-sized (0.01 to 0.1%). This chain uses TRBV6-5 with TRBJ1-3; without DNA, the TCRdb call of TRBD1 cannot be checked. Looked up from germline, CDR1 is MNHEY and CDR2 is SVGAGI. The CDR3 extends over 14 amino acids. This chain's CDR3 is CASSYDSGGNTIYF.

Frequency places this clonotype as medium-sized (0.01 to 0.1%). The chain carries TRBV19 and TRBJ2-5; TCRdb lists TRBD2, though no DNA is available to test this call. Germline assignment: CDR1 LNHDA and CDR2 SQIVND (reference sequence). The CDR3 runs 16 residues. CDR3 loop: CASSSGTSGAGETQYF.

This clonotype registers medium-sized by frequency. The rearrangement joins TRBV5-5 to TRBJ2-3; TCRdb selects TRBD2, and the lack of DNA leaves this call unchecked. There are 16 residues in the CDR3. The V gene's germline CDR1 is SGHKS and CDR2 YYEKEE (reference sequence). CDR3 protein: CASSLGASGATDTQYF. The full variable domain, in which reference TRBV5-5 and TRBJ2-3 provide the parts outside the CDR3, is DAGVTQSPTHLIKTRGQQVTLRCSPISGHKSVSWYQQVLGQGPQFIFQYYEKEERGRGNFPDRFSARQFPNYSSELNVNALLLGDSALYLCASSLGASGATDTQYFGPGTRLTVL.

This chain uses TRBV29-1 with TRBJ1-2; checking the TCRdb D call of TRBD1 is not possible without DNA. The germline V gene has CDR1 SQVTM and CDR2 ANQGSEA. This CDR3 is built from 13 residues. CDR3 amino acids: CSVDDRENYGYTF. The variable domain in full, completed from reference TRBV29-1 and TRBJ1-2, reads SAVISQKPSRDICQRGTSLTIQCQVDSQVTMMFWYRQQPGQSLTLIATANQGSEATYESGFVIDKFPISRPNLTFSTLTVSNMSPEDSSIYLCSVDDRENYGYTFGSGTRLTVV.

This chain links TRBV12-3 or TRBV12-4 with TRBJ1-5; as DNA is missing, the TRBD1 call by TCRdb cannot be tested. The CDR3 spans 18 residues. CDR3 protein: CASGRRSPGDYSNQPQHF.

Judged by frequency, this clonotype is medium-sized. The CDR3 loop reads CASSLVPQSQETQYF. This rearrangement joins TRBV7-6 to TRBJ2-5. The CDR3 runs 15 residues. CDR1 is SGHVS and CDR2 is FNYEAQ in the germline V gene.

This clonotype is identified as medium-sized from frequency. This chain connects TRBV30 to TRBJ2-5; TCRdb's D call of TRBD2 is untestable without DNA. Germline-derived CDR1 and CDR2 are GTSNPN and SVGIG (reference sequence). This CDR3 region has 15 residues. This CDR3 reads CAWSVGGGAGQTQYF.

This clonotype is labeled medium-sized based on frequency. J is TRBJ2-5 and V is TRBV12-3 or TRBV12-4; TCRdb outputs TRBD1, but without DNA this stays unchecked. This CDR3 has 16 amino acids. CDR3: CASRIVGLRQQETQYF.

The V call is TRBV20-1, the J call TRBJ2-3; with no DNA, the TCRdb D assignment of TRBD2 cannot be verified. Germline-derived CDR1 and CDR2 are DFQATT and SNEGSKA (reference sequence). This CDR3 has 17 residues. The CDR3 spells CSARSTEGSGEVDTQYF.

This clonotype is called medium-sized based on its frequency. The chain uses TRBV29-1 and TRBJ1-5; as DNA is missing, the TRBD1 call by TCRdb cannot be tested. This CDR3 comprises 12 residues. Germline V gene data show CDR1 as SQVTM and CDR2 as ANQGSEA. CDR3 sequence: CSVVTGNQPQHF.

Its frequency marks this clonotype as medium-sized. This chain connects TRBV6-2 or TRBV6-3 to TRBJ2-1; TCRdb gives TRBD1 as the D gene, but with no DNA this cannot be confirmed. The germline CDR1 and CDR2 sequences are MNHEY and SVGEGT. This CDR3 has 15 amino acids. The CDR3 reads CASSYSSQGANEQFF.

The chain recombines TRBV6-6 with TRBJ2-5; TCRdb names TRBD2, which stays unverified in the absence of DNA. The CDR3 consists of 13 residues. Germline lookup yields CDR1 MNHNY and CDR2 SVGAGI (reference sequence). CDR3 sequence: CATRAGPPETQYF.

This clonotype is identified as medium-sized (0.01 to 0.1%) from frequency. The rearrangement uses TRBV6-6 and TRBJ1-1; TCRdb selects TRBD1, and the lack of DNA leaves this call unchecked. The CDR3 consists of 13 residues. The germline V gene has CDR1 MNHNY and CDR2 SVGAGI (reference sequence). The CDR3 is CASSLTGGSVAFF.

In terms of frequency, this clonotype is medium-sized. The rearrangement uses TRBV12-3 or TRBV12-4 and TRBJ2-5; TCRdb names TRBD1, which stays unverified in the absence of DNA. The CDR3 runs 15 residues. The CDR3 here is CASSLGGQLQETQYF.

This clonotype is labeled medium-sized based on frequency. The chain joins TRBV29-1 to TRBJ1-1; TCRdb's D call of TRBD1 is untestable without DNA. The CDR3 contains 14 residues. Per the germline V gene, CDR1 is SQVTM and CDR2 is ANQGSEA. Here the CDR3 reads CSVAQPGGSTEAFF.

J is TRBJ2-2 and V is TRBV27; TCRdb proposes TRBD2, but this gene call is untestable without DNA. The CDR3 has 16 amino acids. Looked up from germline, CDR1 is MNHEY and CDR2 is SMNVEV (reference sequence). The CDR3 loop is CASSLWPGGDTGELFF.

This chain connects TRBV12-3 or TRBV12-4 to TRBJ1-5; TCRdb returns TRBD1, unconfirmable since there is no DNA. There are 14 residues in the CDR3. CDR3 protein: CASSSQTGGQPQHF.

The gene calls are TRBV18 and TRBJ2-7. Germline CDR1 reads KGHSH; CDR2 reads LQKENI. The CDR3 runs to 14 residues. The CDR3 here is CASSQDRSSYEQYF.

CDR3 sequence reads: CASSQRNAGTGELFF. The rearrangement links TRBV4-3 to TRBJ2-2. The germline V gene encodes CDR1 LGHNA and CDR2 YSLEER. The CDR3 has 15 residues.

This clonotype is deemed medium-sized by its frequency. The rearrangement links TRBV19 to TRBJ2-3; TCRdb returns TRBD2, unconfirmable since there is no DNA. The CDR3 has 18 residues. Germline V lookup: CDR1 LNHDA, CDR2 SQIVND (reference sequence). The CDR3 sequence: CASSIDPTDSLYTDTQYF.

The CDR3 loop reads CASRQTSAVENTEAFF. The chain combines TRBV27 with TRBJ1-1. The CDR3 is 16 residues long. Germline assignment: CDR1 MNHEY and CDR2 SMNVEV (reference sequence).

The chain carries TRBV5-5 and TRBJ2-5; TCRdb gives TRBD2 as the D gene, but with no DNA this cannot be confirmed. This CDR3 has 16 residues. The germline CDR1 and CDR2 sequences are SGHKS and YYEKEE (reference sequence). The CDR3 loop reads CASSLWLAGGRETQYF.